The sequence of this T cell receptor beta chain was determined in a study of cytomegalovirus exposure and HLA in healthy donors. In this sample, this clone turned up a few times. V lost 6 bases, J lost 3 bases, and 19 bases lay in between. The germline V gene encodes CDR1 MDHEN and CDR2 SYDVKM. The CDR3 runs to 16 residues. Primers for the PCR totalled 60 Vbeta and 13 Jbeta. Profiling relied on immunoSEQ multiplex PCR, and the TCRdb table lists in-frame clones only, not all of them. This sample yields under 200,000 clones, of which 82% are seen a single time; more than 1.3% belongs to the top ten. The chain is built from TRBV28 and TRBJ2-3; perhaps TRBD2 as D (6 bases). The source material was PBMCs. The receptor was isolated from a girl between 5 and 17 years old in good health and CMV-seropositive. CDR3 sequence (DNA): TGTGCCAGCAGCCGAGCGGGCGGGGTAGGGACAGATACGCAGTATTTT. This encodes CASSRAGGVGTDTQYF. The full variable domain, its missing parts supplied by reference TRBV28 and TRBJ2-3, is DVKVTQSSRYLVKRTGEKVFLECVQDMDHENMFWYRQDPGLGLRLIYFSYDVKMKEKGDIPEGYSVSREKKERFSLILESASTNQTSMYLCASSRAGGVGTDTQYFGPGTRLTVL.